Described below is a single TCR beta chain sequence and its context. This clone appeared many times. The target of this receptor is not known. No base qualities exist here, and no much larger clone lies one base off it. Each collaborating institution followed its own protocols to collect whole blood in K2EDTA tubes. For TCRbeta analysis, collaborator samples were shipped as frozen whole blood, as isolated PBMCs, or as DNA extracted from either sample type. These data are taken from a study of blood T cell repertoires in COVID-19 (TCRdb year 2020). For the wider study: Samples covering the acute and convalescent phases of COVID-19 were provided by collaborators in the United States, Italy and Spain. The prospective study material was composed of cDNA or gDNA derived from T cells, B-cell-depleted T cells, or PBMCs. Subjects who had been exposed to COVID-19, were actively infected with it, or had recovered from it provided the deeply sampled blood TCRbeta repertoires that made up the dataset. The repertoires were made available in a free public database intended to serve as a resource for research on the immune response to SARS-CoV-2. The samples were drawn from the first 160 participants of the ongoing ImmuneRACE study and from about 1,200 subjects provided by 6 global collaborators. A de-identified subject ID, COVID-19 status, age in years and sex were almost always included in the sample metadata. Where available, HLA class I and class II types were obtained from metadata supplied by the sample provider rather than from assay-based typing. The paper as a whole reports these results and caveats: Clinical and demographic metadata were provided uncurated, with the amount varying by source and participant.

TCRbeta CDR3 regions were amplified from genomic DNA by means of the immunoSEQ Assay, a bias-controlled multiplex PCR. The original pipeline was this. Nucleated cell counts per sample were estimated from amplification of reference gene primers within the assay. Sequence reads were collapsed and filtered to measure the absolute abundance of every unique TCRbeta CDR3 rearrangement. For each sample, productive Simpson clonality was calculated as the square root of Simpson's diversity index over productive rearrangements. Here the immuneACCESS table is served through TCRdb, limited to in-frame sequences with V and J called. Missing clones are a known gap in these copies; in checked studies unresolved V genes cover under half, and the rest lacks a known reason. The V and J calls and clone size were taken over from that table, and D and trimming were inferred from the DNA. The sample yields around 250,000 clones; roughly 84% were counted once. Clones ranked in the top ten supply less than 4% of the sample.

Looking up the germline V gene yields CDR1 SGHDN and CDR2 FVKESK. Inclusive of the bounding cysteine and phenylalanine, the CDR3 is 16 residues long. Just the 48-base CDR3 DNA is kept, in frame starting at base 1. The V and J ends are trimmed by 4 bases and 0 bases, leaving 14 bases between them. The sample taken for sequencing was peripheral blood. This sequence uses TRBV14 and TRBJ2-3, and perhaps TRBD2 as D gene, on 5 matching bases. This TCR was sampled from a woman aged 18-29 years with acute or convalescent COVID-19. The encoded CDR3 is CASSLRTASSTDTQYF. The nucleotide sequence reads as follows: TGTGCCAGCAGCCTAAGGACTGCCTCTAGCACAGATACGCAGTATTTT.